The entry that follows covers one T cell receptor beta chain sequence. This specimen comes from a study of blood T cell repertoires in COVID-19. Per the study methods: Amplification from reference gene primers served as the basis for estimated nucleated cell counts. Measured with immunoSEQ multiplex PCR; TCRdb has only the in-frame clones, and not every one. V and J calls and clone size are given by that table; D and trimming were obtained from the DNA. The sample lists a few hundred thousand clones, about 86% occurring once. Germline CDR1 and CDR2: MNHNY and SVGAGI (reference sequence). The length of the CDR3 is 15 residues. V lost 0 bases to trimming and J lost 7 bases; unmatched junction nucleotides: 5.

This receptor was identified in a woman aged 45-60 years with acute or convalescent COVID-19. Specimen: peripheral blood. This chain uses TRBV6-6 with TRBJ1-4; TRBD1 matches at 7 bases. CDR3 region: CASSYSWAGGEKLFF. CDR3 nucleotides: TGTGCCAGCAGTTACTCATGGGCAGGGGGTGAAAAACTGTTTTTT.